This TCR beta chain was recovered during a study of metastatic and nonmetastatic thyroid tumors. Overall study: For malignant and benign thyroid patients, tumor or nodule tissue and blood were the sources whose repertoires were compared. Notes on the study in general: TCR beta diversity was reportedly significantly higher in malignant thyroid tumors than benign nodules, in blood and tumor.

Germline values: CDR1 SGHRS, CDR2 YFSETQ. This CDR3 comprises 19 residues. Unmatched junction bases numbered 13, after V lost 4 bases and J lost 5 bases. In the original processing: The authors used CDR3 differences across clinicopathological groups to build a distant-metastasis classifier for papillary thyroid cancer. From the PCR reads, TCRdb re-called clones with MiXCR. TCRdb's processing, not the study's, gives the V and J calls here. The data show just under 20,000 clones, with over 20% seen just once and just over 8% held by the top ten. Regarding this clone: Its matching antigen is unknown.

No patient received treatment before thyroid surgery. The chain has TRBV5-1 and TRBJ2-2; 14 nucleotides agree with TRBD2. The origin of this receptor is a female donor with papillary thyroid cancer or a benign thyroid nodule (not recorded which). Some clones in this sample may be carry-over from other donors' samples. The specimen sequenced was adjacent normal tissue. CDR3 DNA: TGCGCCAGCAGCCCGACCGACGGGACTAGCGGGAGAAGGACCGGGGAGCTGTTTTTT. Its translation is CASSPTDGTSGRRTGELFF.